The 22 T cell receptor beta chains in this list originate from one sample, sequenced in a study of blood T cell repertoires in COVID-19. Assay used: immunoSEQ multiplex PCR; TCRdb lists only in-frame clones, some missing. The repertoire holds about 260,000 clones, with 84% as singletons. Sample: peripheral blood. These receptor sequences come from a human donor in a cohort sampled during active COVID-19.

The chain recombines TRBV25-1 with TRBJ1-1, with D hard to call. Germline loops: CDR1 MGHDK, CDR2 SYGVNS. This CDR3 has 11 amino acids. The V end was cut by 7 bases, the J end by 7 bases, with 10 bases between. The CDR3 sequence: CASNPSYEAFF. CDR3 DNA sequence: TGTGCCAGCAATCCGTCGTATGAAGCTTTCTTT.

Here the CDR3 reads CASSLRTGSYEQYF. The CDR3 DNA sequence: TGTGCCAGCTCACTCAGGACAGGATCCTACGAGCAGTACTTC. This chain joins TRBV18 and TRBJ2-7, with 7 bases matching TRBD1. V lost 4 bases and J lost 1; bases outside the gene matches: 4. Germline CDR1 is KGHSH and CDR2 is LQKENI. This CDR3 has 14 residues.

The chain couples TRBV27 to TRBJ2-3; 12 positions match TRBD2. Germline CDR1 MNHEY, CDR2 SMNVEV (reference sequence). This CDR3 has 16 amino acids. Trimming cost V 6 bases and J 3 bases; bases outside gene matches: 7. CDR3 protein: CASRGLLAGGTDTQYF. The CDR3 nucleotides read TGTGCCAGCAGAGGGCTACTAGCGGGGGGAACAGATACGCAGTATTTT.

The rearrangement links TRBV6-5 to TRBJ1-2; maybe TRBD1 (6 bases). CDR1 is MNHEY, CDR2 SVGAGI, per germline. The V gene lost 6 bases and the J gene lost 8 bases, with 10 bases spanning the gap. The CDR3 has 11 residues. The CDR3 region has the DNA TGTGCCAGCAGGAACGGACAGGGCTACACCTTC. As protein: CASRNGQGYTF.

The chain employs TRBV7-2 and TRBJ1-1, with D possibly TRBD1 on 5 matching bases. Trimming pared 5 bases from V and 2 bases from J, leaving 12 bases between. Germline-derived CDR1 and CDR2 are SGHTA and FQGNSA. The CDR3 runs 14 residues. CDR3 protein: CASSPRQGNTEAFF. The CDR3 DNA reads as TGTGCCAGCAGCCCCCGGCAGGGAAACACTGAAGCTTTCTTT.

The chain recombines TRBV7-9 with TRBJ1-2; D uncertain. Germline CDR1 reads SEHNR; CDR2 reads FQNEAQ (reference sequence). V was pared by 3 bases and J by 1 base, with 12 bases between. CDR3 length: 15 amino acids. The CDR3 loop reads CASSLTEAYNYGYTF. DNA of the CDR3: TGTGCCAGCAGCTTGACGGAGGCCTATAACTATGGCTACACCTTC.

The V and J genes are TRBV6-1 and TRBJ1-2, with D possibly being TRBD1 (5 bases). Trimming took off 1 base at V and 6 bases at J, with 12 bases between the two ends. CDR3 size: 14 residues. Germline V lookup: CDR1 MNHNS, CDR2 SASEGT. The CDR3 here is CASSEGRGTNGYTF. CDR3 bases: TGTGCCAGCAGTGAAGGCCGGGGGACGAATGGCTACACCTTC.

The chain uses TRBV5-1 and TRBJ1-2; 9 bases are a match to TRBD1. Germline V CDR1 and CDR2: SGHRS, YFSETQ. V dropped 3 bases and J dropped 5; count of bases not matched to a gene: 8. The CDR3 is made up of 15 amino acids. In DNA form, the CDR3 reads TGCGCCAGCAGCTCGGAGGACAGGGGAATTTATGGCTACACCTTC. Protein product: CASSSEDRGIYGYTF.

This chain uses TRBV19 with TRBJ2-2, with 8 bases lining up with TRBD1. The V gene end was trimmed by 7 bases and the J gene end by 5 bases; junction bases not matched to a gene: 6. Germline lookup yields CDR1 LNHDA and CDR2 SQIVND (reference sequence). CDR3 size: 14 residues. The CDR3 region is CASTPDRVTGELFF. CDR3 in DNA: TGTGCCAGTACCCCGGACAGGGTAACCGGGGAGCTGTTTTTT. The full variable domain, completed using reference TRBV19 and TRBJ2-2, is DGGITQSPKYLFRKEGQNVTLSCEQNLNHDAMYWYRQDPGQGLRLIYYSQIVNDFQKGDIAEGYSVSREKKESFPLTVTSAQKNPTAFYLCASTPDRVTGELFFGEGSRLTVL.

The genes are TRBV2 and TRBJ1-2, with D unresolved. This CDR3 has 15 amino acids. Germline CDR1 is SNHLY and CDR2 is FYNNEI. Trimming removed 5 bases at V and 0 bases at J, with 13 bases between. The CDR3 nucleotides are TGTGCCAGCAGTAACCCAGGTGAAGCTAACTATGGCTACACCTTC. It is translated as CASSNPGEANYGYTF.

J is TRBJ1-6 and V is TRBV5-6; 10 bases align to TRBD1. The CDR3 totals 17 residues. Germline loops: CDR1 SGHDT, CDR2 YYEEEE. V lost 3 bases, J lost 4 bases, and 7 bases stayed unmatched. CDR3 coding DNA: TGTGCCAGCAGCTCGACAAGGACAGGGGGTTATAATTCACCCCTCCACTTT. It specifies CASSSTRTGGYNSPLHF.

The rearrangement links TRBV6-5 to TRBJ1-5; D may be TRBD1 (6 bases). CDR3 length: 13 residues. V lost 6 bases and J 5 bases, leaving 11 bases between the germline ends. Germline lookup yields CDR1 MNHEY and CDR2 SVGAGI. CDR3 amino acids: CASRTGPDQPQHF. CDR3 nucleotides: TGTGCCAGCAGAACAGGGCCGGATCAGCCCCAGCATTTT.

The chain is built from TRBV6-5 and TRBJ2-7; tentatively, D is TRBD1 (6 bases). Germline CDR1 MNHEY, CDR2 SVGAGI. V lost 2 bases and J 0 bases, leaving 11 bases between the germline ends. The CDR3 runs 15 residues. CDR3 in amino acids: CASSYQDSSSYEQYF. The CDR3 region has the DNA TGTGCCAGCAGTTACCAGGACAGTAGCTCCTACGAGCAGTACTTC.

This clone was found once. The J gene is TRBJ1-6, the V gene TRBV7-8, with D perhaps TRBD1 (5 bases). The CDR3 is made up of 14 amino acids. V gave up 2 bases and J gave up 5 bases, with 7 bases separating them. The V gene's germline CDR1 is SGHVS and CDR2 FQNEAQ. As DNA, the CDR3 is TGTGCCAGCAGCTTAAGGGGCAATAATTCACCCCTCCACTTT. This gives the protein CASSLRGNNSPLHF.

The chain uses TRBV27 and TRBJ2-5; maybe TRBD1 (6 bases). CDR1 and CDR2 from the germline V gene are MNHEY and SMNVEV (reference sequence). This CDR3 has 15 amino acids. V was clipped by 5 bases and J by 2 bases, with 15 bases between them. CDR3 protein: CASSAHGTSQETQYF. CDR3 bases: TGTGCCAGCAGTGCCCACGGGACATCTCAAGAGACCCAGTACTTC.

The V and J genes are TRBV28 and TRBJ1-5; 8 positions match TRBD1. Unmatched junction bases numbered 6, after V lost 5 bases and J lost 3 bases. This CDR3 has 15 amino acids. CDR1 and CDR2 from the germline V gene are MDHEN and SYDVKM. The CDR3 coding sequence is TGTGCCAGCAGTCCGTCGACAGGGGTCAATCAGCCCCAGCATTTT. Translation: CASSPSTGVNQPQHF.

The chain carries TRBV18 and TRBJ2-7; 7 bases map to TRBD1. V lost 6 bases to trimming and J lost 2 bases; unmatched junction nucleotides: 10. From germline, CDR1 is KGHSH and CDR2 LQKENI. This CDR3 comprises 15 residues. CDR3 bases: TGTGCCAGCTCGCCGACAGGGTGGGGAACCTACGAGCAGTACTTC. As protein: CASSPTGWGTYEQYF.

The chain recombines TRBV28 with TRBJ1-2, with D perhaps matching TRBD1 (6 bases). The V gene's germline CDR1 is MDHEN and CDR2 SYDVKM. The CDR3 contains 13 residues. Trimming left V 6 bases short and J 4 bases short, with 12 bases between. CDR3 loop: CASRSGGLYGYTF. The CDR3 nucleotides are TGTGCCAGCAGGTCGGGGGGGCTCTATGGCTACACCTTC.

This clone was seen once. This chain links TRBV10-3 with TRBJ2-1; the D is unclear. Deletions cut 3 bases from V and 7 bases from J, with 13 bases between. The CDR3 loop spans 14 amino acids. In germline, CDR1 is ENHRY, CDR2 SYGVKD. The DNA for the CDR3 is TGTGCCATCAGTGAAGTTTTGGCGGCTAATGAGCAGTTCTTC. Its protein is CAISEVLAANEQFF.

The chain joins TRBV15 to TRBJ1-2; a possible D gene is TRBD1 (6 bases). In germline, CDR1 is LNHNV, CDR2 YYDKDF (reference sequence). The V gene lost 0 bases and the J gene lost 10 bases, with 24 bases spanning the gap. The CDR3 is 17 amino acids. CDR3 bases: TGTGCCACCAGCAGAGATGGGGATGTCAGGGGCGCCGAGTTCTACACCTTC. Translating it yields CATSRDGDVRGAEFYTF.

Notes on this clone: Other DNA sequences in the sample encode the same CDR3. This sequence joins TRBV11-2 and TRBJ2-1, with D uncertain. Trimming removed 3 bases from V and 5 bases from J, with 5 bases in between. The CDR3 has 12 residues. Germline assignment: CDR1 SGHAT and CDR2 FQNNGV. The CDR3 reads CASSLNNNEQFF. CDR3 in DNA: TGTGCCAGCAGCTTGAACAACAATGAGCAGTTCTTC. The full variable domain, with the rest looked up from reference TRBV11-2 and TRBJ2-1, is EAGVAQSPRYKIIEKRQSVAFWCNPISGHATLYWYQQILGQGPKLLIQFQNNGVVDDSQLPKDRFSAERLKGVDSTLKIQPAKLEDSAVYLCASSLNNNEQFFGPGTRLTVL.

The CDR3 DNA reads as TGTGCCAGCAAGGAGGGGTTCGGTCTCCTAGACGAGCAGTACTTC. This translates into CASKEGFGLLDEQYF. The V call is TRBV6-5, the J call TRBJ2-7; tentatively, D is TRBD2 (6 bases). Between the trimmed V and J ends, which lost 7 bases and 5 bases, there was a span of 21 bases. Germline V gene data show CDR1 as MNHEY and CDR2 as SVGAGI. The CDR3 is made up of 15 amino acids.